This paragraph reports one T cell receptor beta chain. This CDR3 has 15 residues. V lost 4 bases and J 6 bases, leaving 15 bases between the germline ends. Germline V gives CDR1 KGHSH, CDR2 LQKENI. This sample is part of a study of T cell responses to AZD1222 COVID-19 vaccine. TCRdb keeps only in-frame clones here, not all; method: immunoSEQ multiplex PCR. The sample yields tens of thousands of clones, just over 90% seen once. The receptor was isolated from an adult in good health. The source material was peripheral blood, sampled on day 0 of MenACWY control vaccination. This chain uses TRBV18 with TRBJ2-2, with a possible D match to TRBD1 (8 bases). The DNA for the CDR3 is TGTGCCAGCTCACGAGCGGGACAGGCAGCCGGGGAGCTGTTTTTT. Encoded protein: CASSRAGQAAGELFF.